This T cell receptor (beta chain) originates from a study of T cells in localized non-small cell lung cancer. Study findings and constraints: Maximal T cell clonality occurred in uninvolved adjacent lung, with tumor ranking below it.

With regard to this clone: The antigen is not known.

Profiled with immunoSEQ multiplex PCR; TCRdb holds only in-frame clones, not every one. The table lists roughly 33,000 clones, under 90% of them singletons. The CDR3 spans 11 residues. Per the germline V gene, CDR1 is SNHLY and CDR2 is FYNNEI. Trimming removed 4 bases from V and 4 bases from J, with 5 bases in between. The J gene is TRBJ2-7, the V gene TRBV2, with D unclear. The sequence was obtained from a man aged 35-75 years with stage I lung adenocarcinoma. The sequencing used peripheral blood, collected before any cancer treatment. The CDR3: CASSGQYEQYF. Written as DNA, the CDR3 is TGTGCCAGCAGTGGGCAATACGAGCAGTACTTC.